The present TCR beta chain was sequenced within a study of T-cell reconstitution after alpha-beta-depleted transplantation in children. Losses at the gene ends were 7 bases for V and 4 bases for J; bases not matched to a gene: 6. This CDR3 spans 13 amino acids. The V gene's germline CDR1 is SQVTM and CDR2 ANQGSEA. During its preparation, the TCRbeta library received unique molecular identifiers. TCRdb re-derived calls from the PCR reads in MiXCR, one entry per CDR3 protein. The sample shows 190,000 or so distinct CDR3 sequences, about 6.8% of them seen only once. This clonotype was picked up many times.

The genes are TRBV29-1 and TRBJ2-5, with 10 bases matching TRBD2. The receptor comes from a human donor who donated a stem cell graft to a child with Wiskott-Aldrich syndrome. The sample was PBMCs from the stem cell graft donor, taken from the stem cell graft. Here the CDR3 DNA reads TGCAGCGCCACTAGCGGGAAGGCAGAGACCCAGTACTTC. Translating it yields CSATSGKAETQYF.